The entry that follows covers one T cell receptor beta chain sequence. There are a few counts of this clonotype. The clone's antigen remains unknown. Base qualities were left out, and no much larger clone turns up one base away. V is trimmed back by 4 bases and J by 2 bases, and the junction contains 10 bases that no gene match accounts for. The CDR3 sequence holds 15 residues, the cysteine and phenylalanine included. CDR3 DNA is the only sequence kept; it has 45 bases, read in frame from the first base. The germline V gene (reference sequence) sets CDR1 to DFQATT and CDR2 to SNEGSKA. The data are from a study of blood T cells in healthy people across ages (dated by TCRdb to the mid-2010s). Concerning the study at large: In model experiments, template switching captured about one uniquely barcoded TCR beta cDNA molecule for every two T cells. To avoid experimental bias, donors of different ages were spread randomly across the sequencing lanes. The donors were divided into four age groups: young (average about 16 years), middle-aged (approximately 41), aged (approximately 62) and long-lived (82). Age-related changes in TCR beta repertoire diversity were measured in the study by deep sequencing normalized with unique cDNA molecular identifiers. Two additional independent replicas of 1 million unique cDNA reads from the same blood draw were analyzed for two donors (one aged 18 to 30 and one aged 80 or older).

Systemically healthy Caucasian individuals from Russia, approximately 39 in total and aged about 6 to 95 years, were included as donors. Each donor gave ten milliliters of peripheral blood, collected into EDTA-treated Vacutainer tubes. PBMCs were isolated by Ficoll-Paque density-gradient centrifugation, with at least 7 million obtained per sample. Total RNA was extracted from PBMCs with Trizol reagent, with at least 6 micrograms obtained per sample. The percentages of naive CD45RAhigh/CD27high T cells were determined by flow cytometry on a PBMC aliquot from every donor. The investigation overall reported the following: As age increased, observed TCR beta diversity per million T cells dropped in a roughly linear way, and a significant reduction was already evident by age about 40. The CMV infection status of donors was not known, potentially confounding age-related changes in expanded clonotypes. Compared with the aged group, the long-lived group had more naive CD4+ T cells, fewer expanded clones and increased TCR diversity, a pattern suggesting age selection. Because profiling used bulk unsorted PBMCs, naive and antigen-experienced compartments could not be compared conclusively. The percentage of naive T cells measured by flow cytometry correlated strongly with observed TCR beta diversity. Total diversity estimates from one million sequenced T cells were considered lower bounds and underestimates.

The library was generated by 5' RACE. TCRdb records Illumina HiSeq 2500 as the sequencer. The second PCR ran for about 6 to 11 cycles and used a J-beta primer mix along with a sample-barcoded 5' primer. A unique molecular identifier was introduced onto each TCR beta cDNA molecule by a template-switch 5' adaptor carrying 12 random nucleotides. Each sample yielded at least 2.5 million CDR3-containing paired-end reads. The Mint cDNA synthesis kit, primed by a TRBC-specific oligonucleotide, was used to synthesize first-strand cDNA from all RNA. Following uracil-DNA glycosylase treatment, all cDNA underwent a first 18-cycle PCR with the universal primers M1SS and BC2_uni_R. In the paper's pipeline: For normalization, 1 million high-quality reads, each with a distinct molecular identifier, were randomly selected from each sample. Instead of being binned into consensus sequences, reads with shared molecular identifiers were discarded. MiTCR, run with a Q25 quality threshold and the strictest error-elimination algorithm, handled CDR3 identification, clonotype clustering and error correction. A nonparametric unseen species model using Euler transformation provided a lower-bound estimate of total TCR beta diversity. TCRdb reanalyzed the raw reads on its own, using fastp at Q25 for trimming and MiXCR for clone calling, and kept in-frame beta chains. Each entry is one CDR3 protein sequence, shown with its most common DNA and genes. Here the V and J calls rest on TCRdb's processing, not on the authors' analysis. This sample has about 1,800,000 distinct CDR3 sequences in its table, and approximately 30% of those were observed once. More than 6% of the sample goes to the ten largest clones.

The sample comprised blood. The source of this sequence is a woman in her twenties or thirties in good health. The V and J segments used are TRBV20-1 and TRBJ2-7; 8 central bases correspond to TRBD1. The DNA is TGCAGTGCTATGATAGACAGGGGCCGTACCTACGAGCAGTACTTC. It encodes CSAMIDRGRTYEQYF.